This T cell receptor beta chain was found in a study of cytomegalovirus exposure and HLA in healthy donors. Whole-study context: Early release data held 75 million to 100 million unique TCRs from HLA-typed donors. Findings of the study overall: Earlier analysis yielded a pattern in which most TCR beta V segments were productive about 90% or about 30% of the time.

V trimming: 2 bases; J trimming: 3 bases; junction bases outside the gene matches: 11. The CDR3 has 18 amino acids. Germline V CDR1 and CDR2: MNHEY, SMNVEV (reference sequence). The PCR ran on 60 Vbeta and 13 Jbeta primers. Assay used: immunoSEQ multiplex PCR; TCRdb lists only in-frame clones, some missing. This table has some 160,000 clones, 65% to 85% appearing once. Remarks on this clone: Its target is unknown.

The sample was PBMCs. The receptor's source is a male donor in good health and CMV-seropositive. The rearrangement joins TRBV27 to TRBJ2-1; the match to TRBD1 covers 9 bases. CDR3 sequence: CASSLVVGGDRVYNEQFF. For the CDR3, the DNA is TGTGCCAGCAGTTTAGTTGTGGGGGGGGACAGGGTCTACAATGAGCAGTTCTTC.